This T cell receptor beta chain was identified in a study of blood T cell repertoires in COVID-19. With regard to this clone: Germline and junction disagree at one end, which may indicate a read error.

In germline, CDR1 is SNHLY, CDR2 FYNNEI. CDR3 length equals 13 residues. The table came from immunoSEQ multiplex PCR; TCRdb's copy has only in-frame clones and leaves some out. The sample gives 130,000 to 150,000 clones, roughly 82% of which show up once; 4.8% is in the top ten. This clonotype was obtained from a human donor in a cohort sampled during active COVID-19. The sample consisted of peripheral blood. The chain recombines TRBV2 with TRBJ1-6, with D perhaps TRBD1 (5 bases). The CDR3 spells CASSEDSNSPLHF. CDR3 in DNA: TGTGCCAGCAGCGAAGACAGCAATTCACCCCTCCACTTT.